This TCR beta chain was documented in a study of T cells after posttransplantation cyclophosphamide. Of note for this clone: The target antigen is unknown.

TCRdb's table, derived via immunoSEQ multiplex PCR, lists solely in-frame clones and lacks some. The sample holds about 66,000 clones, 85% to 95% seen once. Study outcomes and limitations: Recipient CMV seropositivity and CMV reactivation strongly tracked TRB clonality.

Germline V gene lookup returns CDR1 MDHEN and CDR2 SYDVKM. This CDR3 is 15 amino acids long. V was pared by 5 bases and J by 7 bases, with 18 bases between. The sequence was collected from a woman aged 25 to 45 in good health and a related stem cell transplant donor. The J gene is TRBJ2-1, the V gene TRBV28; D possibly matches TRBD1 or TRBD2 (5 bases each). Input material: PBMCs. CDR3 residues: CASSKGRPLLNEQFF. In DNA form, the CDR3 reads TGTGCCAGCAGTAAGGGACGGCCCCTACTAAATGAGCAGTTCTTC.